What follows is one T cell receptor (beta chain) and its context. Antigen unknown. There are 14 residues in the CDR3. V lost 2 bases and J 2 bases, leaving 9 bases between the germline ends. Germline V lookup: CDR1 MNHNS, CDR2 SASEGT. Sequenced by immunoSEQ multiplex PCR; TCRdb stores in-frame clones only, minus some. The profile shows hundreds of thousands of clones, around 67% of them singletons. The sample originates from a study of shared clonotypes between healthy human individuals. Study-wide points: With few donors, the genetic and exposure-history diversity represented was limited. Non-shared clonotypes displayed generation probabilities falling below those of clonotypes present in all four donors.

Donors comprised healthy HIV-negative adults lacking recent acute infections or vaccinations. Nashville, Tennessee was home to all donors, each a Caucasian adult. This sequence originates from a woman in her twenties or thirties in good health. The sequenced sample consisted of memory CD4+ T cells sorted from blood. Subset in this sample: CD45RA-negative fraction. This rearrangement joins TRBV6-1 to TRBJ1-2, with a weak D call TRBD1 (6 bases). CDR3 in amino acids: CASSELGANYGYTF. In DNA, the CDR3 is TGTGCCAGCAGTGAACTGGGGGCGAACTATGGCTACACCTTC.